The 9 T cell receptor beta chains below were found in one sample sequenced in a study of TIL therapy for anti-PD-1-resistant metastatic lung cancer. Time point indicated: pre-treatment sample, taken before nivolumab and TIL therapy. Sequencing used immunoSEQ v3. Generated by immunoSEQ multiplex PCR, the TCRdb table keeps only in-frame clones and is missing some. The table has around 55,000 clones, approximately 78% seen once. The sample was blood, taken at baseline. The source of these receptors is a person between 25 and 79 years old with non-small cell lung cancer.

V gene TRBV27 combines with J gene TRBJ2-5, with unresolved D. CDR3 length equals 17 residues. From germline, CDR1 is MNHEY and CDR2 SMNVEV (reference sequence). Trimming took off 0 bases at V and 5 bases at J, with 19 bases between the two ends. The CDR3 sequence: CASSLSDRPPGRETQYF. CDR3 DNA sequence: TGTGCCAGCAGTTTATCTGATCGACCTCCGGGCCGGGAGACCCAGTACTTC.

Here the CDR3 reads CASKHASGETYEQYF. CDR3 nucleotides: TGTGCCAGCAAACACGCCAGCGGGGAAACCTACGAGCAGTACTTC. The chain is built from TRBV6-5 and TRBJ2-7, with 7 bases aligning to TRBD2. This CDR3 comprises 15 residues. The trim removed 7 bases at V and 2 bases at J, leaving 11 bases unmatched. Germline loops: CDR1 MNHEY, CDR2 SVGAGI.

The chain links TRBV5-1 to TRBJ1-5; 7 nucleotides align to TRBD1. Trimming at V came to 2 bases and at J to 6 bases, leaving 11 bases not matched to a gene. Germline CDR1 SGHRS, CDR2 YFSETQ. This CDR3 has 16 residues. CDR3 residues: CASSLLGGQYPQPQHF. The DNA of the CDR3 is TGCGCCAGCAGCTTACTAGGGGGACAGTATCCTCAGCCCCAGCATTTT.

The chain combines TRBV30 with TRBJ1-6; 9 nucleotides line up with TRBD1. This CDR3 is built from 13 residues. After removal of 0 bases from V and 10 bases from J, the junction contained 1 base not matched to a gene. Germline CDR1 reads GTSNPN; CDR2 reads SVGIG (reference sequence). CDR3 nucleotides: TGTGCCTGGAGTGTGACAGGGGGGTCACCCCTCCACTTT. Translated: CAWSVTGGSPLHF.

V is TRBV6-5 and J is TRBJ2-5; perhaps D is TRBD1 or TRBD2 (5 bases each). V gave up 6 bases and J gave up 2 bases, with 13 bases separating them. CDR3 length: 14 residues. Germline CDR1 reads MNHEY; CDR2 reads SVGAGI. The CDR3 bases are TGTGCCAGCAGCAGAGACGGGACGCAAGAGACCCAGTACTTC. Amino acids: CASSRDGTQETQYF.

The chain employs TRBV14 and TRBJ2-5; D is unclear. The CDR3 is made up of 17 amino acids. Trimming took off 1 base at V and 0 bases at J, with 15 bases between the two ends. Germline lookup yields CDR1 SGHDN and CDR2 FVKESK. CDR3 coding DNA: TGTGCCAGCAGCCAAGCCCACTTTAGGGTGTACCAAGAGACCCAGTACTTC. Its translation is CASSQAHFRVYQETQYF.

This chain connects TRBV6-5 to TRBJ1-5; the D gene is possibly TRBD1 (6 bases). Germline CDR1 is MNHEY and CDR2 is SVGAGI. V lost 7 bases and J lost 2, with 12 bases in between. The CDR3 consists of 14 residues. The DNA of the CDR3 is TGTGCCAGCACAGGGGTACTTGGCAATCAGCCCCAGCATTTT. Amino acids: CASTGVLGNQPQHF.

The V call is TRBV3-1 (or the pseudogene TRBV3-2), the J call TRBJ2-2, with 9 bases fitting TRBD1. Germline assignment: CDR1 LGHDT and CDR2 YNNKEL (reference sequence). V trimming: 2 bases; J trimming: 6 bases; junction bases outside the gene matches: 13. The CDR3 length is 18 residues. DNA of the CDR3: TGTGCCAGCAGCCAACCAAAATACCGGGACAGGGTGCCCGGGGAGCTGTTTTTT. Its translation is CASSQPKYRDRVPGELFF.

This clone showed up just a few times. This sequence joins TRBV5-1 and TRBJ2-2; 14 bases map to TRBD2. The CDR3 has 19 residues. Germline V gene data show CDR1 as SGHRS and CDR2 as YFSETQ. Trimming removed 2 bases from V and 7 bases from J; junction bases left unmatched: 13. This chain's CDR3 is CASSFPTTSGGAGGGELFF. The CDR3 nucleotides read TGCGCCAGCAGCTTCCCCACGACTAGCGGGGGGGCCGGTGGCGGGGAGCTGTTTTTT.